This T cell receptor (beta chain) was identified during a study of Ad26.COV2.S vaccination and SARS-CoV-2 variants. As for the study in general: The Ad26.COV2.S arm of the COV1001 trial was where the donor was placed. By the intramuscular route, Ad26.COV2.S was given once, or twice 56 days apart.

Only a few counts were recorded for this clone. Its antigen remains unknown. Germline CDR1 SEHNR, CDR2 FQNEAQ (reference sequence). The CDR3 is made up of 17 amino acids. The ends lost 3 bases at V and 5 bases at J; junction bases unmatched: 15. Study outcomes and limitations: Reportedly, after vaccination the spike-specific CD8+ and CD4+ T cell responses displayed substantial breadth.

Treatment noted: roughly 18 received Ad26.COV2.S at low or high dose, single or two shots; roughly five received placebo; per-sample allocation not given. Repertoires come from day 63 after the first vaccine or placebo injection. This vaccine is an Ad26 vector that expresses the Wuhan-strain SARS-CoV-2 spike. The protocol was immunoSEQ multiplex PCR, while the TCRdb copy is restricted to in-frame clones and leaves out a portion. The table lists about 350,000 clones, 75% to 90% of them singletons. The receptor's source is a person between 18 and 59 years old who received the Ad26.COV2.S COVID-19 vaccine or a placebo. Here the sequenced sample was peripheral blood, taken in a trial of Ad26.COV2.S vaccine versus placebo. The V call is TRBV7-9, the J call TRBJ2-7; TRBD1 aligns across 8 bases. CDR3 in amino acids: CASSFGTTGGLRDEQYF. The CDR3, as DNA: TGTGCCAGCAGCTTTGGGACAACAGGGGGTTTACGGGACGAGCAGTACTTC. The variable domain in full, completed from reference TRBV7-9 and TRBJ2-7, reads DTGVSQNPRHKITKRGQNVTFRCDPISEHNRLYWYRQTLGQGPEFLTYFQNEAQLEKSRLLSDRFSAERPKGSFSTLEIQRTEQGDSAMYLCASSFGTTGGLRDEQYFGPGTRLTVT.